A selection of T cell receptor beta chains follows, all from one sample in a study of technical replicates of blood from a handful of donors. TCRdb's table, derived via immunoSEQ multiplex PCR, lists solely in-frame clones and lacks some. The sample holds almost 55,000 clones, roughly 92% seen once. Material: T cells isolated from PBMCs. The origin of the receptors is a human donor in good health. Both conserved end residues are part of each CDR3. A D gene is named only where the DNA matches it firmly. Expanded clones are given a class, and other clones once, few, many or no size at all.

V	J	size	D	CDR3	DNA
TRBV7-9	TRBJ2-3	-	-	CASSLPRSGTQYF	TGTGCCAGCAGCTTACCACGCTCGGGTACGCAGTATTTT
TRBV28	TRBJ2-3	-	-	CASSPPGRRGDTQYF	TGTGCCAGCAGTCCCCCCGGGAGACGTGGAGATACGCAGTATTTT
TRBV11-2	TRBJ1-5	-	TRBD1	CASSLGDSRNQPQHF	TGTGCCAGCAGCTTAGGGGACAGCCGAAATCAGCCCCAGCATTTT
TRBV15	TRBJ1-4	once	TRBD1	CATSGRQGEGEKLFF	TGTGCCACCAGCGGGAGACAGGGCGAGGGTGAAAAACTGTTTTTT
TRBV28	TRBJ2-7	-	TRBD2	CASSRPGTTYEQYF	TGTGCCAGCAGCCGACCCGGGACTACCTACGAGCAGTACTTC
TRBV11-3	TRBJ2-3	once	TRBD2	CASSPRTSGGATDTQYF	TGTGCCAGCAGCCCTCGGACTAGCGGGGGGGCCACAGATACGCAGTATTTT
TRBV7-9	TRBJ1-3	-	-	CASSTTREGGNTIYF	TGTGCCAGCAGCACTACCCGGGAGGGGGGAAACACCATATATTTT
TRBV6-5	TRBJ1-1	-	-	CASSTGHLNTEAFF	TGTGCCAGCAGTACGGGACACCTGAACACTGAAGCTTTCTTT
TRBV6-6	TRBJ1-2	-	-	CASSLLDPRRKRGYTF	TGTGCCAGCAGTTTACTCGATCCTCGTCGAAAGAGAGGCTACACCTTC
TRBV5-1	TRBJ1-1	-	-	CASSLDRRTEAFF	TGCGCCAGCAGCTTGGATCGGCGGACTGAAGCTTTCTTT
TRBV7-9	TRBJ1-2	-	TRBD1	CASSLGTGQHYGYTF	TGTGCCAGCAGCTTAGGGACAGGGCAGCACTATGGCTACACCTTC
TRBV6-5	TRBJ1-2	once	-	CASSYFRGNSYGYTF	TGTGCCAGCAGTTACTTTCGGGGGAACTCTTATGGCTACACCTTC
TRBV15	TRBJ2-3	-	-	CATSMDLRNDAGGLTQYF	TGTGCCACCAGCATGGACCTACGAAACGATGCCGGTGGACTTACGCAGTATTTT
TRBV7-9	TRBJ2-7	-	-	CASSLAGAHYEQYF	TGTGCCAGCAGCTTAGCGGGGGCCCACTACGAGCAGTACTTC
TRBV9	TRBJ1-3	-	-	CASSVEGGAGNTIYF	TGTGCCAGCAGCGTAGAAGGAGGGGCTGGAAACACCATATATTTT
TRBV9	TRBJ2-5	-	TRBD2	CASSRGAGAQETQYF	TGTGCCAGCAGCCGCGGAGCGGGGGCCCAAGAGACCCAGTACTTC
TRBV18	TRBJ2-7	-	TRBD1	CASSPGTGVLAEQYF	TGTGCCAGCTCACCAGGGACAGGGGTACTTGCCGAGCAGTACTTC
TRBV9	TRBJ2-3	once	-	CASSGTLGTQYF	TGTGCCAGCAGCGGGACTCTAGGTACGCAGTATTTT
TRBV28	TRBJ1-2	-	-	CASSPDRLDYGYTF	TGTGCCAGCAGTCCTGACAGACTAGACTATGGCTACACCTTC
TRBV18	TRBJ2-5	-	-	CASSPPGEALRTQYF	TGTGCCAGCTCACCACCGGGAGAGGCGCTCCGGACCCAGTACTTC
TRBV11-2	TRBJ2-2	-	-	CASSLAKNVVNTGELFF	TGTGCCAGCAGCTTAGCTAAGAACGTTGTGAACACCGGGGAGCTGTTTTTT
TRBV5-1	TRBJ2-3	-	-	CASSSLSLSDTQYF	TGCGCCAGCAGCTCCCTCTCACTATCGGATACGCAGTATTTT
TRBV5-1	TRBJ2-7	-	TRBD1	CASSPGRTGDLDEQYF	TGCGCCAGCAGCCCGGGGCGTACAGGGGATTTGGACGAGCAGTACTTC
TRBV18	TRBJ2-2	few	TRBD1	CASSPYGTGANTGELFF	TGTGCCAGCTCACCGTATGGGACAGGCGCGAACACCGGGGAGCTGTTTTTT
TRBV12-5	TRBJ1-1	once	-	CASGLVPTGTSNTEAFF	TGTGCTAGTGGTTTGGTACCGACAGGAACTTCAAACACTGAAGCTTTCTTT
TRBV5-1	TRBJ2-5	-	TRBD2	CASSVLAGGPQETQYF	TGCGCCAGCAGCGTATTAGCGGGAGGGCCTCAAGAGACCCAGTACTTC
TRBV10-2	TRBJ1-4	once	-	CASSGRGLATNEKLFF	TGCGCCAGCAGTGGCAGGGGATTGGCAACTAATGAAAAACTGTTTTTT
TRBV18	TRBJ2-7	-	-	CASSPVSGSGYEQYF	TGTGCCAGCTCACCCGTGAGTGGGAGTGGCTACGAGCAGTACTTC